This TCR beta chain was sequenced for a study of regulatory T cells in long-lasting Graves disease. Trimming cost V 4 bases and J 4 bases, with 11 bases left between them. The germline CDR1 and CDR2 sequences are LGHNT and FRNRAP. The CDR3 extends over 13 amino acids. Study-wide results and limits: TCR diversity was lower in persistent Graves' patients than in newly diagnosed ones.

Time point meaning: newly diagnosed GD, antithyroid drugs for less than 3 months. RNA extracted from PBMCs served as the sequencing template. Comments on this clonotype: Its antigen is currently unknown.

TCR beta libraries were built with iRepertoire HTBI primers and Arm-PCR of CDR3 regions. TCRdb analysed the multiplex PCR reads with MiXCR anew, one entry per CDR3 protein. Counted here are a few hundred thousand distinct CDR3 sequences, about a sixth occurring once; the ten biggest clones make up under 30%. These data were likewise used in another study, on T cells in Graves' hyperthyroidism and ophthalmopathy. That report adds: Each diagnosis drew on symptoms, thyroxine, TRAb, thyroid ultrasound and orbital computed tomography findings. When the TCR CDR3 underwent first-round RT-PCR, the HTBI primer set was used.

The material was peripheral blood mononuclear cells (PBMCs), obtained at new diagnosis, from a patient treated with antithyroid drugs. This clonotype was obtained from a woman between 18 and 29 years old with Graves disease. The rearrangement uses TRBV12-5 and TRBJ2-7; D gene ambiguous. The CDR3 nucleotides read TGTGCTAGTGGTTCCGCCGGCTTTTACGAGCAGTACTTC. Amino acid sequence: CASGSAGFYEQYF. Drawing the rest from reference TRBV12-5 and TRBJ2-7, the complete variable domain is DARVTQTPRHKVTEMGQEVTMRCQPILGHNTVFWYRQTMMQGLELLAYFRNRAPLDDSGMPKDRFSAEMPDATLATLKIQPSEPRDSAVYFCASGSAGFYEQYFGPGTRLTVT.